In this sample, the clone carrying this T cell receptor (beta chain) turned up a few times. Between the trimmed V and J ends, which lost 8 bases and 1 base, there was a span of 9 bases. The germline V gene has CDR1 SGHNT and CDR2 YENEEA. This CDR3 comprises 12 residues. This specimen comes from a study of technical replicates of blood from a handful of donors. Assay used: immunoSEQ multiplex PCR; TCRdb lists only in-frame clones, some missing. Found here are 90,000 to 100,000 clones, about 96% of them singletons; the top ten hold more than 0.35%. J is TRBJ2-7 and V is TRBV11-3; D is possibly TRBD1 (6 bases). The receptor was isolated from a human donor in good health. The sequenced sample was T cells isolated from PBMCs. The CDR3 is CASGDISYEQYF. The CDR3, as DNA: TGTGCCAGCGGGGACATATCCTACGAGCAGTACTTC.